This note documents a single T cell receptor (beta chain) sequence. In the authors' methods: Researchers report that nucleated cell counts were estimated from reference gene primer amplification. The assay was immunoSEQ multiplex PCR, and TCRdb's table has in-frame clones only and misses some. That table gives V, J and clone size, and the DNA gave D and trimming. The sample contains roughly 200,000 clones, roughly 79% of which appear only once. Germline CDR1 is MDHEN and CDR2 is SYDVKM. The CDR3 is made up of 11 amino acids. V gave up 7 bases and J gave up 4 bases, with 7 bases separating them. These data are taken from a study of blood T cell repertoires in COVID-19. Study at large: T cells, B-cell-depleted T cells, or PBMCs provided the cDNA or gDNA that served as material.

Seattle's cohort entered during active infection and was followed longitudinally. The chain uses TRBV28 and TRBJ2-5; D not certain. Specimen: peripheral blood. The clonotype was recovered from a middle-aged woman with COVID-19, enrolled during active disease. CDR3 DNA: TGTGCCAGCACCCCCGGAGAGACCCAGTACTTC. Its translation is CASTPGETQYF.